The TCR beta chain under discussion was sequenced for a study of response to subunit inactivated influenza vaccine. The CDR3 covers 15 residues. V was pared by 4 bases and J by 2 bases, with 7 bases of the junction left unmatched. TCRdb independently ran MiXCR on the RT-PCR reads; one entry per CDR3 protein. Of about 570,000 distinct CDR3 sequences listed, roughly 10% are singletons. The same data also contributed to another study, on T cells expressing NK-cell markers. As reported in that work: UMI-tagged 5'RACE template switching yielded the TCR beta cDNA. Just one sequenced donor of eight was HCMV-seronegative, while seven were seropositive. About 6 donors had dominant NKG2C+ clonotypes that comprised roughly 1.0-8% of their CD8+ T cells. These clonotypes, the leaders elsewhere, also led the CD3+CD56-NKG2C+ fraction in several donors.

The sequencing here drew on PBMCs from blood, taken on the day of vaccination. This TCR came from a man aged 45 to 65 who received an inactivated influenza vaccine. The rearrangement links TRBV12-3 or TRBV12-4 to TRBJ1-2; 7 bases align to TRBD1. Here the CDR3 reads CASSYVVQGNYGYTF. The CDR3 DNA follows: TGTGCCAGCAGTTACGTAGTACAGGGGAACTATGGCTACACCTTC.